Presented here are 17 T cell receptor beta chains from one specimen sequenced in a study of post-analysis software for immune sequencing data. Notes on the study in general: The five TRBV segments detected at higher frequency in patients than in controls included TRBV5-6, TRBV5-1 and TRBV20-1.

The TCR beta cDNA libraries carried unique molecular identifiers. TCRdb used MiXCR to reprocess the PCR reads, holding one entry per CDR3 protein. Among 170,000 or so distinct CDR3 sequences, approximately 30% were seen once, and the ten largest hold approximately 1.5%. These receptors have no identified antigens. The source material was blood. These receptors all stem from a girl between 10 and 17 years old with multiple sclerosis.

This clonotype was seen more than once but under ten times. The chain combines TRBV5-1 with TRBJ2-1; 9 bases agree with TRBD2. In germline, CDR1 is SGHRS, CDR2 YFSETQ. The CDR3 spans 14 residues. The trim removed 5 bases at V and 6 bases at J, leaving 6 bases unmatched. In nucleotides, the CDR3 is TGCGCCAGCAGTGCGGGGGGGAAACTCAATGAGCAGTTCTTC. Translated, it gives CASSAGGKLNEQFF.

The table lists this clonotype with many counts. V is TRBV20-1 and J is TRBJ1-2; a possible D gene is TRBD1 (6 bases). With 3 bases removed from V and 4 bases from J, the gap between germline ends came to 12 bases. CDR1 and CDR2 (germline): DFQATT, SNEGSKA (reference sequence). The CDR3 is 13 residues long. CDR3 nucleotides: TGCAGTGCTAGCACAGGGCGCGGCTATGGCTACACCTTC. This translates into CSASTGRGYGYTF.

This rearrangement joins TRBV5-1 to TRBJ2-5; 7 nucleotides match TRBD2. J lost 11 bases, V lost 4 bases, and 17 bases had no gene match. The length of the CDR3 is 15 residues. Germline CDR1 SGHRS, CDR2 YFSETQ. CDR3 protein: CASSTGATSNNEQYF. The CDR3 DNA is TGCGCCAGCAGCACGGGCGCGACTAGCAACAATGAGCAGTACTTC.

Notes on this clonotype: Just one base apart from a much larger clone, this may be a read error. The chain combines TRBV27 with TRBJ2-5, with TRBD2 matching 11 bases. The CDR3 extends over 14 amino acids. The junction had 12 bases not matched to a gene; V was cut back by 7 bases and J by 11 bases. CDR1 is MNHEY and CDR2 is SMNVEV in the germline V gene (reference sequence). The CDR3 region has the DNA TGTGCCAGCAAACTAGCGGGAGCTATCGATGAGCAGTACTTC. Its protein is CASKLAGAIDEQYF.

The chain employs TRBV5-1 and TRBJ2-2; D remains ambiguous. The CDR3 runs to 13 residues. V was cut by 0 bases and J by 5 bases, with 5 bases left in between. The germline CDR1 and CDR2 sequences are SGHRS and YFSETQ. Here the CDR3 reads CASSLEVTGELFF. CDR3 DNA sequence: TGCGCCAGCAGCTTGGAAGTAACCGGGGAGCTGTTTTTT.

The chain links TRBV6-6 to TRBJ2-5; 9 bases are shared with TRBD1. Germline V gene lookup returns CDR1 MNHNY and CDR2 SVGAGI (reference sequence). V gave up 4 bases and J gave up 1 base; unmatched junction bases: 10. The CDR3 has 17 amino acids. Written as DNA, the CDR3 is TGTGCCAGCAGTTCACCTGGACAGGGGAGGGGCCAAGAGACCCAGTACTTC. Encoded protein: CASSSPGQGRGQETQYF.

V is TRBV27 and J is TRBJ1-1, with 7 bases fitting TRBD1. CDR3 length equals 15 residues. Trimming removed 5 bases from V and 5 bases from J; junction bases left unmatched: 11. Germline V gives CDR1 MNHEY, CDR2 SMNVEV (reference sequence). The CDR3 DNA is TGTGCCAGCAGTCCCAACAGGGGTATCGGGACTGAAGCTTTCTTT. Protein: CASSPNRGIGTEAFF.

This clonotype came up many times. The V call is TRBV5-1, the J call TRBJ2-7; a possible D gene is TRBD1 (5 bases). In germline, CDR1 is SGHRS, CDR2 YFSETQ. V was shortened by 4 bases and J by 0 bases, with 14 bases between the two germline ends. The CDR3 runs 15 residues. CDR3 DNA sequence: TGCGCCAGCAGCGTAACAGGCTTTCCCTCCTACGAGCAGTACTTC. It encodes CASSVTGFPSYEQYF.

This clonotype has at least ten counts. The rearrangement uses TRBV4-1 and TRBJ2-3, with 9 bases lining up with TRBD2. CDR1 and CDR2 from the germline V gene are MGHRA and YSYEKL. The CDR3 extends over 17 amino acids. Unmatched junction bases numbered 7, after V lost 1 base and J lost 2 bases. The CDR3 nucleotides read TGCGCCAGCAGCCAAGCCCCGACTAGCGGATTCACAGATACGCAGTATTTT. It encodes CASSQAPTSGFTDTQYF.

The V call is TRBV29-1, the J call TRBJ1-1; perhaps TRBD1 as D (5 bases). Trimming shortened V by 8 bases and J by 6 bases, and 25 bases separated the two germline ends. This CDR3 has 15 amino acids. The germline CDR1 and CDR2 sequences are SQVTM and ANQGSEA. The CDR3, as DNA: TGCAGCCCCAGGAGGGGTTTCCCCGGACGGGCTGAAGCTTTCTTT. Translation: CSPRRGFPGRAEAFF.

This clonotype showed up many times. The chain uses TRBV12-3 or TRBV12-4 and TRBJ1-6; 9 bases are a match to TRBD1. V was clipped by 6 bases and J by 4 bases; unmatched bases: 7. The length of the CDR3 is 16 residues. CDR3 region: CASSEQGASYNSPLHF. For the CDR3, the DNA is TGTGCCAGCAGCGAACAGGGGGCGAGTTATAATTCACCCCTCCACTTT.

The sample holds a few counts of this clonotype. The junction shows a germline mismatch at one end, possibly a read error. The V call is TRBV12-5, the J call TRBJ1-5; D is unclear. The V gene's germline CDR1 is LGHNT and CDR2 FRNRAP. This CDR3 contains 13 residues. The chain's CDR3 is CAGGLAGEQPQHF. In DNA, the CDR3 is TGTGCTGGTGGTTTGGCCGGAGAGCAGCCCCAGCATTTT.

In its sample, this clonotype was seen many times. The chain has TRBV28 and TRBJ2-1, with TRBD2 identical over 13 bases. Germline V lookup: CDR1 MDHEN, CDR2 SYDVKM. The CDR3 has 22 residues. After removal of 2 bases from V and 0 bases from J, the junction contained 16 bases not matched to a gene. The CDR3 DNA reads TGTGCCAGCAGTTTAAGTGTTGGGACTAGCGGGGACCCCTGGAGCTCCTACAATGAGCAGTTCTTC. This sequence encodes CASSLSVGTSGDPWSSYNEQFF.

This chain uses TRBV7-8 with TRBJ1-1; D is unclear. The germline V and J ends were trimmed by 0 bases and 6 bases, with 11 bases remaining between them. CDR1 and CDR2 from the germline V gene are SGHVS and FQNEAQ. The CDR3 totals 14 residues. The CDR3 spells CASSLAYLRSEAFF. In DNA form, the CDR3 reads TGTGCCAGCAGCTTAGCCTATTTGAGGTCTGAAGCTTTCTTT.

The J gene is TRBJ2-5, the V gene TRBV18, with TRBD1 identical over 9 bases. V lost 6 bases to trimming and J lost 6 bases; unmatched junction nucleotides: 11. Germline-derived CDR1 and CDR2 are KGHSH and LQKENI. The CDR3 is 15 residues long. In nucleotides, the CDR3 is TGTGCCAGCTCCCAACGGGGGACAGGGCAGCAGACCCAGTACTTC. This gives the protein CASSQRGTGQQTQYF. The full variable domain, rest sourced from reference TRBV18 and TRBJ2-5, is NAGVMQNPRHLVRRRGQEARLRCSPMKGHSHVYWYRQLPEEGLKFMVYLQKENIIDESGMPKERFSAEFPKEGPSILRIQQVVRGDSAAYFCASSQRGTGQQTQYFGPGTRLLVL.

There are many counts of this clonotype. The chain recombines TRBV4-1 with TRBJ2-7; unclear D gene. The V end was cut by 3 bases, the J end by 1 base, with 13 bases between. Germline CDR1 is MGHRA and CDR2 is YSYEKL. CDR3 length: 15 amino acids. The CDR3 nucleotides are TGCGCCAGCAGCCATATGGACGGCTTGTCCTACGAGCAGTACTTC. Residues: CASSHMDGLSYEQYF.

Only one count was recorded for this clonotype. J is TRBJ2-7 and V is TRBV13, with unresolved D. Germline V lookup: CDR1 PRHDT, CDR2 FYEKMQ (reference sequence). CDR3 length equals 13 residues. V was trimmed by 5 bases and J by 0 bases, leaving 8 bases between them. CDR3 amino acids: CASSLFRSYEQYF. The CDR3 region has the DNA TGTGCCAGCAGCCTCTTCCGCTCCTACGAGCAGTACTTC.